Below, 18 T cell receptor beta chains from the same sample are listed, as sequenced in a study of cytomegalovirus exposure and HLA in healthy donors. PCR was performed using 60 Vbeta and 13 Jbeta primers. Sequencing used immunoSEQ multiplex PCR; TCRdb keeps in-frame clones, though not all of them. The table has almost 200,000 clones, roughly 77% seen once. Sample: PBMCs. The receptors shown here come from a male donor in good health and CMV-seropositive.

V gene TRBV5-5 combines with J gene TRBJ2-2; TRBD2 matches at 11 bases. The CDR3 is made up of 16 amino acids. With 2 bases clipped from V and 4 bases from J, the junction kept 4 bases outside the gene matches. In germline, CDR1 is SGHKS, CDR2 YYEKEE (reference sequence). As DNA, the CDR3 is TGTGCCAGCAGCTTAACTAGCGGGAGTATCACCGGGGAGCTGTTTTTT. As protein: CASSLTSGSITGELFF. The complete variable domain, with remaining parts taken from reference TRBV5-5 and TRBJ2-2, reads DAGVTQSPTHLIKTRGQQVTLRCSPISGHKSVSWYQQVLGQGPQFIFQYYEKEERGRGNFPDRFSARQFPNYSSELNVNALLLGDSALYLCASSLTSGSITGELFFGEGSRLTVL.

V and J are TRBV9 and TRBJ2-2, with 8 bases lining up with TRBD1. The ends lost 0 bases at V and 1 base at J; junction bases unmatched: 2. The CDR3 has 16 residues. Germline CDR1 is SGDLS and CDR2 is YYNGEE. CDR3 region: CASSVAGTGNTGELFF. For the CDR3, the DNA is TGTGCCAGCAGCGTAGCGGGGACAGGGAACACCGGGGAGCTGTTTTTT.

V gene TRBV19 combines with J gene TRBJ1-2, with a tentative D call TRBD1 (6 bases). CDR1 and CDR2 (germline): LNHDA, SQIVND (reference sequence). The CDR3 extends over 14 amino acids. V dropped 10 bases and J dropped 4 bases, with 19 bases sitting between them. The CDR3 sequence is CATNDRRQIYGYTF. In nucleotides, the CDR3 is TGTGCCACAAACGACAGGCGACAGATCTATGGCTACACCTTC.

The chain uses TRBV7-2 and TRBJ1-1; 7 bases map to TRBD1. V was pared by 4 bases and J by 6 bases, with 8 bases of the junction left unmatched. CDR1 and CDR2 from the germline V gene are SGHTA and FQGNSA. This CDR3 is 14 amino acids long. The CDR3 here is CASSSKTGRAEAFF. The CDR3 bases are TGTGCCAGCAGCTCTAAGACAGGGCGTGCTGAAGCTTTCTTT. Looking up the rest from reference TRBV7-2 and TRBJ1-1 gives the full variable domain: GAGVSQSPSNKVTEKGKDVELRCDPISGHTALYWYRQSLGQGLEFLIYFQGNSAPDKSGLPSDRFSAERTGGSVSTLTIQRTQQEDSAVYLCASSSKTGRAEAFFGQGTRLTVV.

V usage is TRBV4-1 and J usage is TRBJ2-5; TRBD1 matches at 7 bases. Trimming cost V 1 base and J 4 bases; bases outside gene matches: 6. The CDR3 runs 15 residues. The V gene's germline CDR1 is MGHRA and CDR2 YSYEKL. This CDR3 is CASSQGDRDGETQYF. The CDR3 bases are TGCGCCAGCAGCCAAGGAGACAGGGATGGAGAGACCCAGTACTTC.

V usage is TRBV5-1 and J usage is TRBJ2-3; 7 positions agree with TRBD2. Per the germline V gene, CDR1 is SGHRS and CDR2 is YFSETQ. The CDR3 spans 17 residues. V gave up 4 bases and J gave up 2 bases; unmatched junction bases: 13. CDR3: CASSESRGGTITDTQYF. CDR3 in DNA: TGCGCCAGCAGCGAGAGCCGCGGGGGAACGATCACAGATACGCAGTATTTT.

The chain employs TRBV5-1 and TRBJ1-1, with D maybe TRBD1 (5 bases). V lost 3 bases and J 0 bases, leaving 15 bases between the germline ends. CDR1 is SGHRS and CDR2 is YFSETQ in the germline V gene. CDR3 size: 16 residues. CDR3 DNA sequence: TGCGCCAGCAGCTCCGGGGGGAAGGCTATGAACACTGAAGCTTTCTTT. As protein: CASSSGGKAMNTEAFF.

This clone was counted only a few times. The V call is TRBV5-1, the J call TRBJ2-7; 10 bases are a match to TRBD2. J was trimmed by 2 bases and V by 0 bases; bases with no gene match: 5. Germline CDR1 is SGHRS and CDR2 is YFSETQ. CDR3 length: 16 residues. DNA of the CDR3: TGCGCCAGCAGCTTGGACGGGACTAGCGTCACCTACGAGCAGTACTTC. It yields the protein CASSLDGTSVTYEQYF. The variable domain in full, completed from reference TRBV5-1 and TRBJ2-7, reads KAGVTQTPRYLIKTRGQQVTLSCSPISGHRSVSWYQQTPGQGLQFLFEYFSETQRNKGNFPGRFSGRQFSNSRSEMNVSTLELGDSALYLCASSLDGTSVTYEQYFGPGTRLTVT.

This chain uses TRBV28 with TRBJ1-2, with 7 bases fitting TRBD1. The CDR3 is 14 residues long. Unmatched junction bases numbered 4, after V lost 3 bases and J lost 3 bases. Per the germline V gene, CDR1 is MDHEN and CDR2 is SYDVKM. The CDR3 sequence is CASSLVGGDYGYTF. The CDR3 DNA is TGTGCCAGCAGTTTGGTAGGGGGCGACTATGGCTACACCTTC.

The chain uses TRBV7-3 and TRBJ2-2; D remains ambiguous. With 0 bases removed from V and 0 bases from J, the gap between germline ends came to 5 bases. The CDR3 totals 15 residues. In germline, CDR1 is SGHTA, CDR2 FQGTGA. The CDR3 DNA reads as TGTGCCAGCAGCTTAACTGCGGCGAACACCGGGGAGCTGTTTTTT. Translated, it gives CASSLTAANTGELFF.

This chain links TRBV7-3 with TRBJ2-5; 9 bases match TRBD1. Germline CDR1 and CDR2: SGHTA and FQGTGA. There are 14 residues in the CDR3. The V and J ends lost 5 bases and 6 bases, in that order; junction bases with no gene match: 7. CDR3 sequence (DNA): TGTGCCAGCAGCCCACCGGGACAGGGCAAGACCCAGTACTTC. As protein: CASSPPGQGKTQYF.

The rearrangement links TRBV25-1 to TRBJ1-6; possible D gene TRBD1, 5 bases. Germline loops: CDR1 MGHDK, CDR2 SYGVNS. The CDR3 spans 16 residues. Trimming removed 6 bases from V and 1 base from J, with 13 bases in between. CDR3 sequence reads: CASSPAGRSYNSPLHF. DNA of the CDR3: TGTGCCAGCAGCCCTGCAGGGAGGTCCTATAATTCACCCCTCCACTTT.

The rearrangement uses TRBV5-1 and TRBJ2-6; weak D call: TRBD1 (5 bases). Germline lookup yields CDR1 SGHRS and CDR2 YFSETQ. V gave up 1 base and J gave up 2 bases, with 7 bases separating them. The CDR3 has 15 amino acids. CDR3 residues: CASSLTGTGANVLTF. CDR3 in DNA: TGCGCCAGCAGCTTGACAGGAACTGGGGCCAACGTCCTGACTTTC.

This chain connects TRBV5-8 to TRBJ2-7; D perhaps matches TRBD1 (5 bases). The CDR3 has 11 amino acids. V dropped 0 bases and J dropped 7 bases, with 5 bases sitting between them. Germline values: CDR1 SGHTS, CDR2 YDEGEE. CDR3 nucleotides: TGTGCCAGCAGCTTGGAGGGGGAGCAGTACTTC. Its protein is CASSLEGEQYF. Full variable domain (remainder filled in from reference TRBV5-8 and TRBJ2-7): EAGVTQSPTHLIKTRGQQATLRCSPISGHTSVYWYQQALGLGLQFLLWYDEGEERNRGNFPPRFSGRQFPNYSSELNVNALELEDSALYLCASSLEGEQYFGPGTRLTVT.

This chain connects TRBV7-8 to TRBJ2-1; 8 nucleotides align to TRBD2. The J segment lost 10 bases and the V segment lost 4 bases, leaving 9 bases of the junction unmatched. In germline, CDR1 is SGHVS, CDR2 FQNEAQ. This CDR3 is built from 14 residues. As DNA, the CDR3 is TGTGCCAGCAGCTCATACGGGGGGGCGGGGGAGCAGTTCTTC. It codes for CASSSYGGAGEQFF.

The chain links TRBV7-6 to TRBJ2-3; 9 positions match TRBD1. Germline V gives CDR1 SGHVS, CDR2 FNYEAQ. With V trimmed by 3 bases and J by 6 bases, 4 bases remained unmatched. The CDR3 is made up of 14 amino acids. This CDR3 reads CASSLGQGADTQYF. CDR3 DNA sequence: TGTGCCAGCAGCTTGGGACAGGGTGCTGATACGCAGTATTTT.

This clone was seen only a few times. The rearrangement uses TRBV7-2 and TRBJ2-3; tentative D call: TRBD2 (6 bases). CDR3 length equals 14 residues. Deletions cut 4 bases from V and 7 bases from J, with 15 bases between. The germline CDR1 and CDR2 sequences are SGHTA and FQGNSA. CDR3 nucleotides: TGTGCCAGCAGCTCGGCCCGGGAGTTGAATACGCAGTATTTT. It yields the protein CASSSARELNTQYF.

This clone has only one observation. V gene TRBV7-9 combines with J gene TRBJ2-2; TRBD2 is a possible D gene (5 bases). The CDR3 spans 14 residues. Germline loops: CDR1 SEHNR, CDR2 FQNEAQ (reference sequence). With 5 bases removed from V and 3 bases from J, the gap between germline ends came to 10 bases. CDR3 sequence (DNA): TGTGCCAGCAGCAGAGCCGGGGACACCGGGGAGCTGTTTTTT. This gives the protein CASSRAGDTGELFF.